This TCR beta chain was sequenced in a study of identical twins. This clonotype was observed at least ten times. Its antigen is not known. A universal primer site was added by template switching, and unique molecular identifiers were carried by the cDNA. From the 5' RACE reads, TCRdb called clonotypes with MiXCR, one entry per CDR3 protein. Among more than 200,000 distinct CDR3 sequences listed, less than 9.5% were seen once. With 4 bases clipped from V and 6 bases from J, the junction kept 5 bases outside the gene matches. The CDR3 loop spans 13 amino acids. Germline V CDR1 and CDR2: SGHVS, FQNEAQ. Study outcomes and limitations: Invariant MAIT and iNKT cells may have partly biased zero-insertion analyses. Modeled out-of-frame TCR alpha sharing in monozygotic twins fell below observed levels. Cord blood's abundant beta clonotypes had fewer insertions, unlike memory repertoires.

The source material was memory (CD45RO+) T cells sorted from blood. The receptor was isolated from a woman between 18 and 29 years old in good health. This chain uses TRBV7-8 with TRBJ2-7; 8 nucleotides agree with TRBD1. CDR3 amino acids: CASSSGQGVEQYF. As DNA, the CDR3 is TGTGCCAGCAGCTCTGGACAGGGTGTCGAGCAGTACTTC.